These T cell receptor beta chains were read from a single sample in a study of OX40 agonist ivuxolimab in advanced cancers. This table comes from immunoSEQ multiplex PCR, and its TCRdb copy is limited to in-frame clones, with some not included. The repertoire includes some 5,600 clones, 70% to 90% of them detected once, and roughly 24% sits in the top ten. The material sequenced was CD4+ or CD8+ T cells sorted from blood, taken in a trial of the OX40 agonist ivuxolimab. The receptors stem from an adult with an advanced solid tumor such as melanoma, head and neck, liver or kidney cancer. Both conserved end residues are part of each CDR3. The D gene is left open where the match is weak. Size is stated for part of the rows, as once, few or many counts, or as a class when the clone is expanded.

d_call,v_call,j_call,clone_size,cdr3_nt,cdr3_aa
TRBD1,TRBV5-6,TRBJ2-5,-,TGTGCCAGCAGCGGAACGGGACAGGGCGAAGAGACCCAGTACTTC,CASSGTGQGEETQYF
TRBD2,TRBV15,TRBJ2-1,-,TGTGCCACCAGCATGACGACTAGCGGGGGGGGAGATGAGCAGTTCTTC,CATSMTTSGGGDEQFF
TRBD2,TRBV4-3,TRBJ2-7,once,TGCGCCAGCAGCCAAGAAGATGGGGACTACGCGCCTCGGTACTTC,CASSQEDGDYAPRYF
TRBD1,TRBV7-6,TRBJ1-5,once,TGTGCCAGCAGCTTAGAACAGGGGAGCAATCAGCCCCAGCATTTT,CASSLEQGSNQPQHF
-,TRBV5-4,TRBJ2-2,once,TGTGCCAGCAGCTTGGAGCAGCCCACCGGGGAGCTGTTTTTT,CASSLEQPTGELFF
-,TRBV7-9,TRBJ2-1,-,TGTGCCAGCAGCTTATATGATGAGCAGTTCTTC,CASSLYDEQFF
-,TRBV6-1,TRBJ2-5,-,TGTGCCAGCAGCAGCTCAGGGGCTTGGCAAGAGACCCAGTACTTC,CASSSSGAWQETQYF
-,TRBV21-1,TRBJ2-5,-,TGTGCCAGCAGCAAAGTAAACAGACATCAAGAGACCCAGTACTTC,CASSKVNRHQETQYF
-,TRBV19,TRBJ2-7,-,TGTGCCAGTAGTATTGAGGGGGTCTACGAGCAGTACTTC,CASSIEGVYEQYF
-,TRBV25-1,TRBJ1-1,-,TGTGCCAGCAGTGAACCTGGCACTGAAGCTTTCTTT,CASSEPGTEAFF
TRBD2,TRBV7-9,TRBJ2-3,-,TGTGCCAGCAGTCAGACTAGCCCCTCCACAGATACGCAGTATTTT,CASSQTSPSTDTQYF
-,TRBV5-8,TRBJ2-7,-,TGTGCCAGCAGCTTGGATCTGGGCCTACAGAATTCCTACGAGCAGTACTTC,CASSLDLGLQNSYEQYF
TRBD2,TRBV10-2,TRBJ2-3,-,TGCGCCAGCAGTGATGGACTAGCGGGGGGATACACAGATACGCAGTATTTT,CASSDGLAGGYTDTQYF
-,TRBV30,TRBJ1-1,-,TGTGCCTGGAGGTTTAACACTGAAGCTTTCTTT,CAWRFNTEAFF
-,TRBV4-2,TRBJ1-3,-,TGTGCCAGCAGCCAAGATGTAGGCAGTAGAAACACCATATATTTT,CASSQDVGSRNTIYF
-,TRBV6-1,TRBJ1-1,few,TGTGCCAGCAGAAGTGGTTGGGGACCTAACACTGAAGCTTTCTTT,CASRSGWGPNTEAFF
-,TRBV14,TRBJ1-1,few,TGTGCCAGCAGCCAAGGAGACGGGGGGCTTTGGACTGAAGCTTTCTTT,CASSQGDGGLWTEAFF
TRBD1,TRBV7-6,TRBJ2-5,-,TGTGCCAGCAGCTTGACAGGGTTGGAGACCCAGTACTTC,CASSLTGLETQYF
TRBD2,TRBV7-9,TRBJ2-1,-,TGTGCCAGCATTGCTACCCGACTAGCGGACAACAATGAGCAGTTCTTC,CASIATRLADNNEQFF
TRBD1,TRBV6-5,TRBJ1-2,-,TGTGCCAGCAGTTACCCAGGGGGGGATGGCTACACCTTC,CASSYPGGDGYTF
-,TRBV2,TRBJ2-7,-,TGTGCCAGCAGTGAATCCCCCTCCTACGAGCAGTACTTC,CASSESPSYEQYF
-,TRBV19,TRBJ2-7,-,TGTGCCAGTAGTACCGGGGACATGATGAGAGGGTACGAGCAGTACTTC,CASSTGDMMRGYEQYF
-,TRBV6-6,TRBJ2-3,-,TGTGCCAGCAGTTACTCCGGGGAGAACACAGATACGCAGTATTTT,CASSYSGENTDTQYF
-,TRBV19,TRBJ2-1,-,TGTGCCAGTAGTCTGGCCCCGGTGGGATACAATGAGCAGTTCTTC,CASSLAPVGYNEQFF
TRBD1,TRBV2,TRBJ2-1,-,TGTGCCAGCAGTGAATTATTGTTAGGACAGGGGGAGTTCTTC,CASSELLLGQGEFF
TRBD2,TRBV9,TRBJ2-5,few,TGTGCCAGCAGCGTAGCTGGGAGGGACCAAGAGACCCAGTACTTC,CASSVAGRDQETQYF
TRBD2,TRBV18,TRBJ2-3,-,TGTGCCAGCTCACCCAGCGGGGGTGCTAGCACAGATACGCAGTATTTT,CASSPSGGASTDTQYF
TRBD1,TRBV9,TRBJ2-1,-,TGTGCCAGCAGCGTAGGGACAGGACCCTACAATGAGCAGTTCTTC,CASSVGTGPYNEQFF
TRBD1,TRBV5-1,TRBJ1-2,-,TGCGCCAGCAGCAGGTCGGGACAGGCAATAAACTATGGCTACACCTTC,CASSRSGQAINYGYTF
-,TRBV6-5,TRBJ1-2,-,TGTGCCAGCAGCGACGACAGGACCTATGGCTACACCTTC,CASSDDRTYGYTF
-,TRBV19,TRBJ2-7,-,TGTGCCAGTAGACCGAGGGGTCTCTCCTACGAGCAGTACTTC,CASRPRGLSYEQYF
-,TRBV7-3,TRBJ2-1,few,TGTGCCAGCTCTAGTGGCTCCTACAATGAGCAGTTCTTC,CASSSGSYNEQFF
-,TRBV10-3,TRBJ1-5,-,TGTGCCATCAGTGAGGGCAGAGGGCCCCGCAATCAGCCCCAGCATTTT,CAISEGRGPRNQPQHF
TRBD1,TRBV7-9,TRBJ1-4,-,TGTGCCAGCAGCTTATCCGCCTCCGGGACAGGGAGTGAAAAACTGTTTTTT,CASSLSASGTGSEKLFF
TRBD1,TRBV13,TRBJ2-7,once,TGTGCCAGCAGCCCCCGGACAGGGGGCTACGGGCAGTACTTC,CASSPRTGGYGQYF
-,TRBV7-6,TRBJ2-3,-,TGTGCCAGCAGCTTATTAAACCCAGATACGCAGTATTTT,CASSLLNPDTQYF
TRBD2,TRBV5-8,TRBJ2-5,-,TGTGCCAGCAGCACCCTAGCGGGGGGTTCTTTGGAAGAGACCCAGTACTTC,CASSTLAGGSLEETQYF
-,TRBV6-1,TRBJ2-7,-,TGTGCCAGCAGTGCCGGCTACGAGCAGTACTTC,CASSAGYEQYF
-,TRBV5-4,TRBJ2-3,-,TGTGCCAGCAGCTTGTGGGGCCCCGGGACGCTCACAGATACGCAGTATTTT,CASSLWGPGTLTDTQYF
-,TRBV5-1,TRBJ2-7,-,TGCGCCAGCAGCTTAGTACCGGGACCCGACGAGCAGTACTTC,CASSLVPGPDEQYF
TRBD1,TRBV4-3,TRBJ2-3,-,TGCGCCAGCAGCCGAGGGACAGGGGGTACAGATACGCAGTATTTT,CASSRGTGGTDTQYF
-,TRBV21-1,TRBJ2-2,-,TGTGCCAGCAGCAAAAAGGGGAAGAACACCGGGGAGCTGTTTTTT,CASSKKGKNTGELFF
TRBD2,TRBV9,TRBJ2-2,-,TGTGCCAGCAGCGTAGGTAGCGGGGGGGAGCTGTTTTTT,CASSVGSGGELFF
-,TRBV7-9,TRBJ2-7,-,TGTGCCAGCAGTTTCGCCGGGGTTTACGAGCAGTACTTC,CASSFAGVYEQYF
TRBD1,TRBV19,TRBJ1-1,-,TGTGCCATCGGGACAGGCCTTGAAGCTTTCTTT,CAIGTGLEAFF
TRBD2,TRBV7-3,TRBJ2-1,-,TGTGCCAGCAGCATTAGCGGGGGGAACAATGAGCAGTTCTTC,CASSISGGNNEQFF
-,TRBV13,TRBJ2-2,-,TGTGCCAGCAGCTATGGGTTTGCCGGGGAGCTGTTTTTT,CASSYGFAGELFF
-,TRBV15,TRBJ2-1,-,TGTGCCACCAGCAGAGGGCGGGACGCGTACAATGAGCAGTTCTTC,CATSRGRDAYNEQFF
-,TRBV15,TRBJ2-1,-,TGTGCCACCAGCAGAGGTGGTGAGCAGTTCTTC,CATSRGGEQFF